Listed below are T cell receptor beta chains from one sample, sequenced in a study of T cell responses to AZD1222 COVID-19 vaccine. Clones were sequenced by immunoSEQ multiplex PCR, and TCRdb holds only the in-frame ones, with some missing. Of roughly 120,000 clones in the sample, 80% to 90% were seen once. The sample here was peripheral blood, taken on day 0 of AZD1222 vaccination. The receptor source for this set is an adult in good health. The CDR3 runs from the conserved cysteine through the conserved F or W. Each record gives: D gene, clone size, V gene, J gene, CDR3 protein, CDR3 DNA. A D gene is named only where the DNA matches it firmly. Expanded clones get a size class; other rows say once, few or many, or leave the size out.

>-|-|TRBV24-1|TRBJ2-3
CATSDPSVPGTQYF
TGTGCCACCAGTGATCCCTCGGTTCCCGGTACGCAGTATTTT
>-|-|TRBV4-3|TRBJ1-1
CASSRASGNTEAFF
TGCGCCAGCAGCCGGGCGTCTGGGAACACTGAAGCTTTCTTT
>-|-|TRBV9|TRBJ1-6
CASSVGGNSYNSPLHF
TGTGCCAGCAGCGTGGGGGGGAACTCCTATAATTCACCCCTCCACTTT
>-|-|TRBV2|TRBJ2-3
CASSVGGFADTQYF
TGTGCCAGCAGTGTAGGAGGGTTTGCAGATACGCAGTATTTT
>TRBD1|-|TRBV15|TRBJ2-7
CATSRDRDRGSYEQYF
TGTGCCACCAGCAGAGATAGGGACAGGGGATCCTACGAGCAGTACTTC
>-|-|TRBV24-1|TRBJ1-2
CATSDPRARGYTF
TGTGCCACCAGTGACCCCAGGGCGAGAGGCTACACCTTC
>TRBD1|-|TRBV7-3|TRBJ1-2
CASPFTGPEEGTGDGYTF
TGTGCCAGCCCTTTTACTGGGCCAGAGGAAGGGACAGGGGATGGCTACACCTTC
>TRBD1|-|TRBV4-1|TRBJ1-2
CASSQGSWQGAWTF
TGCGCCAGCAGCCAAGGGAGTTGGCAGGGGGCTTGGACCTTC
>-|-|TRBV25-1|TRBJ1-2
CASSDFTVGGYTF
TGTGCCAGCAGTGACTTCACGGTCGGTGGCTACACCTTC
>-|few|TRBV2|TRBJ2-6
CASSKRSGANVLTF
TGTGCCAGCAGTAAGCGCTCTGGGGCCAACGTCCTGACTTTC
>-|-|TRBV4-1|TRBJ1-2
CASSQEGLGGYTF
TGCGCCAGCAGCCAGGAGGGCTTGGGAGGCTACACCTTC
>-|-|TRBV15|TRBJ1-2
CATSRDRVLGRRDGYTF
TGTGCCACCAGCAGAGATAGGGTTTTAGGGCGTCGGGATGGCTACACCTTC
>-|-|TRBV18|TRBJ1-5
CASSIGVGNQPQHF
TGTGCCAGCTCAATCGGAGTTGGCAATCAGCCCCAGCATTTT
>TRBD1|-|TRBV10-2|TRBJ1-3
CASRTGGEGNTIYF
TGCGCCAGCAGGACAGGGGGCGAGGGAAACACCATATATTTT
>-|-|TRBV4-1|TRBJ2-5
CASSQDPPPSLRETQYF
TGCGCCAGCAGCCAAGATCCCCCGCCTAGCCTTAGGGAGACCCAGTACTTC
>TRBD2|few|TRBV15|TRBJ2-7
CATSLRSGETYEQYF
TGTGCCACCAGCTTAAGAAGCGGGGAGACCTACGAGCAGTACTTC
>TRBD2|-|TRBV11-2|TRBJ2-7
CASSLSSGSPYEQYF
TGTGCCAGCAGCTTAAGTAGCGGGAGCCCCTACGAGCAGTACTTC
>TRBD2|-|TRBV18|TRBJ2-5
CASSRVAGLYF
TGTGCCAGCTCACGGGTAGCGGGCCTTTACTTC
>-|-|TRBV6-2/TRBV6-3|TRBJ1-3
CASSYVSSGNTIYF
TGTGCCAGCAGTTACGTATCGTCTGGAAACACCATATATTTT
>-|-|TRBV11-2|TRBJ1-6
CASSLRTRVNHSPLHF
TGTGCCAGCAGCTTAAGAACCCGGGTGAACCATTCACCCCTCCACTTT
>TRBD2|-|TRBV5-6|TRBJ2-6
CASSLGLAGAGANVLTF
TGTGCCAGCAGCTTAGGACTAGCGGGAGCTGGGGCCAACGTCCTGACTTTC
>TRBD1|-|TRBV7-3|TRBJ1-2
CASSLQGGQSYGYTF
TGTGCCAGCAGCTTACAGGGGGGGCAAAGCTATGGCTACACCTTC
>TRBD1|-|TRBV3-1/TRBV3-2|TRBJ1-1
CASSQGDRGRAFF
TGTGCCAGCAGCCAAGGGGACAGGGGGCGGGCTTTCTTT
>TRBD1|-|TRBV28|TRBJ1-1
CASSRQGAKNTEAFF
TGTGCCAGCAGTCGACAGGGGGCTAAGAACACTGAAGCTTTCTTT
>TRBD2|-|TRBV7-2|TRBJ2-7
CATSQRDPYEQYF
TGTGCCACCTCTCAGCGGGATCCCTACGAGCAGTACTTC
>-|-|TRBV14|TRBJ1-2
CASSQGTGDYGYTF
TGTGCCAGCAGCCAAGGAACAGGCGACTATGGCTACACCTTC
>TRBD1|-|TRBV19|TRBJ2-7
CASSMGQGAYEQYF
TGTGCCAGTAGTATGGGACAGGGGGCCTACGAGCAGTACTTC
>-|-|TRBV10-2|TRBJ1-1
CASSVPHDKGTEAFF
TGCGCCAGCAGTGTTCCCCACGACAAGGGTACTGAAGCTTTCTTT
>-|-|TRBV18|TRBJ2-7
CASALWGEGYEQYF
TGTGCCAGCGCCTTGTGGGGAGAGGGCTACGAGCAGTACTTC
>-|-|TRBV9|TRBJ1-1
CASSVGPGNTEAFF
TGTGCCAGCAGCGTAGGTCCGGGGAACACTGAAGCTTTCTTT
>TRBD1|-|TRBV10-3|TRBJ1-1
CAIGATGGNTEAFF
TGTGCCATCGGAGCTACAGGGGGCAACACTGAAGCTTTCTTT
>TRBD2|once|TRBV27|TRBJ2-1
CASSLGDYYNEQFF
TGTGCCAGCAGTTTAGGGGACTACTACAATGAGCAGTTCTTC
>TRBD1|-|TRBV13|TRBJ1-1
CASSTGAWSTEAFF
TGTGCCAGCAGCACAGGGGCCTGGAGCACTGAAGCTTTCTTT
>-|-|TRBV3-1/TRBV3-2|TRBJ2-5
CASSPLGTQTQYF
TGTGCCAGCAGCCCCCTAGGTACACAGACCCAGTACTTC
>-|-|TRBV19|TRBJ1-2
CASSIQARYGYTF
TGTGCCAGTAGTATTCAAGCCCGGTATGGCTACACCTTC
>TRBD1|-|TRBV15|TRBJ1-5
CATSNHRGSNQPQHF
TGTGCCACCAGCAACCACAGGGGTAGCAATCAGCCCCAGCATTTT
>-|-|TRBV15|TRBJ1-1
CATSRSKENTEAFF
TGTGCCACCAGCAGATCAAAGGAGAACACTGAAGCTTTCTTT
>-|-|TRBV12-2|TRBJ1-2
CASRLRLGDDGQDGYTF
TGTGCAAGTCGCTTGAGATTAGGGGACGACGGTCAGGATGGCTACACCTTC
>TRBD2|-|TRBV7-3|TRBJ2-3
CASSSGAGGLEDTQYF
TGTGCCAGCAGCTCAGGAGCGGGGGGGCTGGAAGATACGCAGTATTTT
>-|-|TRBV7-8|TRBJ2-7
CASSLAGGYEQYF
TGTGCCAGCAGCTTAGCGGGGGGCTACGAGCAGTACTTC
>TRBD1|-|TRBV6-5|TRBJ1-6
CASKAGGLSPLHF
TGTGCCAGCAAGGCAGGGGGCCTTTCACCCCTCCACTTT
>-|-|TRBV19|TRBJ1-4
CASTPLEAGSNEKLFF
TGTGCCAGTACCCCCCTCGAAGCAGGATCAAATGAAAAACTGTTTTTT